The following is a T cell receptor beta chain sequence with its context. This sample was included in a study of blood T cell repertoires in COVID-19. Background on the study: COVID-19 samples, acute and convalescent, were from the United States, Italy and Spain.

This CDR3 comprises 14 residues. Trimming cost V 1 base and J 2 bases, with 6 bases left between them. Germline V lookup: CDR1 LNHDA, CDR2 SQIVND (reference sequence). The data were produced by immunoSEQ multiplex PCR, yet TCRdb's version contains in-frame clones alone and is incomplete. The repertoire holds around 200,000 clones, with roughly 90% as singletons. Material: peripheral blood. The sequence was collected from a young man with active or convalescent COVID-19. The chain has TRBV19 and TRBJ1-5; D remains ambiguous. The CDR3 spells CASSIGSGNQPQHF. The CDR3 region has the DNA TGTGCCAGTAGTATAGGTTCTGGCAATCAGCCCCAGCATTTT.